One TCR beta chain is described in this entry. This sample stems from a study of blood T cell repertoires in COVID-19. Overall study context: The study drew acute and convalescent COVID-19 samples from the United States, Italy and Spain.

Seattle patients were enrolled while actively infected and followed longitudinally. The protocol was immunoSEQ multiplex PCR, while the TCRdb copy is restricted to in-frame clones and leaves out a portion. The repertoire has roughly 320,000 clones, roughly nine tenths of them found once; the top ten carry less than 2%. The CDR3 is made up of 15 amino acids. Germline V CDR1 and CDR2: SGHAT, FQDESV (reference sequence). Trimming took off 8 bases at V and 3 bases at J, with 19 bases between the two ends. The clonotype was recovered from a woman aged 25-40 years with COVID-19, enrolled during active disease. The chain carries TRBV11-1 and TRBJ1-1, with D possibly being TRBD1 (5 bases). Specimen: peripheral blood. The CDR3 nucleotides are TGTGCCAGCCGCGGACACGCTGTAGGCGACACTGAAGCTTTCTTT. It translates to CASRGHAVGDTEAFF.